The next 18 T cell receptor beta chains were all read from a single sample in a study of T cells in Graves' hyperthyroidism and ophthalmopathy (dated by TCRdb to between 2019 and 2020). The protocol used for the library was multiplex PCR. Sequencing was carried out with an Illumina HiSeq 2000. The TCR beta CDR3 regions were amplified from the RNA transcripts. A first-round RT-PCR of the TCR CDR3 used the HTBI primer set with the Qiagen OneStep RT-PCR kit. The public reads were quality trimmed at Q25 with fastp and then assembled into clones with MiXCR by TCRdb, keeping productive beta chains. Under each unique CDR3 protein, matching rows form one entry showing the most common genes and DNA. The sample table holds under 250,000 distinct CDR3 sequences, of which about 24% were seen once. Together, the top ten hold approximately 35% of the sample. What was sequenced was blood. These receptors came from a woman aged 35 to 49 with Graves' ophthalmopathy.

This clonotype was found a few times. This chain links TRBV28 with TRBJ2-5; 8 bases match TRBD1. The CDR3 consists of 14 residues. Germline CDR1 is MDHEN and CDR2 is SYDVKM. Unmatched junction bases numbered 8, after V lost 6 bases and J lost 5 bases. The DNA of the CDR3 is TGTGCCAGCAGCCGGGACAGGCTTGAGGAGACCCAGTACTTC. This translates into CASSRDRLEETQYF.

This clonotype was found many times. The chain couples TRBV3-1 to TRBJ1-5, with D uncertain. CDR1 is LGHDT and CDR2 is YNNKEL in the germline V gene (reference sequence). V was clipped by 0 bases and J by 4 bases, with 4 bases between them. The CDR3 covers 13 residues. CDR3 amino acids: CASSQDQNQPQHF. The CDR3 DNA reads TGTGCCAGCAGCCAAGACCAAAATCAGCCCCAGCATTTT. The whole variable domain, remainder taken from reference TRBV3-1 and TRBJ1-5, is DTAVSQTPKYLVTQMGNDKSIKCEQNLGHDTMYWYKQDSKKFLKIMFSYNNKELIINETVPNRFSPKSPDKAHLNLHINSLELGDSAVYFCASSQDQNQPQHFGDGTRLSIL.

This clonotype has ten or more counts. The J gene is TRBJ2-7, the V gene TRBV28; 10 bases are shared with TRBD2. The CDR3 contains 15 residues. Per germline, CDR1 MDHEN and CDR2 SYDVKM. V was pared by 6 bases and J by 0 bases, with 5 bases of the junction left unmatched. In DNA, the CDR3 is TGTGCCAGCAGCCCCGGGACTAGCGACTCCTACGAGCAGTACTTC. It is translated as CASSPGTSDSYEQYF.

This clonotype was seen many times. The gene calls are TRBV14 and TRBJ1-1; the match to TRBD1 covers 12 bases. This CDR3 has 18 residues. CDR1 and CDR2 from the germline V gene are SGHDN and FVKESK. V was pared by 4 bases and J by 3 bases, with 12 bases of the junction left unmatched. CDR3 bases: TGTGCCAGCAGCCCCATTCCGGGACAGGGGGCCGCCTACACTGAAGCTTTCTTT. It specifies CASSPIPGQGAAYTEAFF.

In this sample, this clonotype turned up a few times. This rearrangement joins TRBV28 to TRBJ2-2, with a tentative D call TRBD2 (5 bases). The CDR3 contains 19 residues. Between the trimmed V and J ends, which lost 1 base and 2 bases, there was a span of 20 bases. Germline lookup yields CDR1 MDHEN and CDR2 SYDVKM. The DNA for the CDR3 is TGTGCCAGCAGTTTATTAATTGCGGGTTCGGGATCTAACACCGGGGAGCTGTTTTTT. Residues: CASSLLIAGSGSNTGELFF. Full variable domain (remainder filled in from reference TRBV28 and TRBJ2-2): DVKVTQSSRYLVKRTGEKVFLECVQDMDHENMFWYRQDPGLGLRLIYFSYDVKMKEKGDIPEGYSVSREKKERFSLILESASTNQTSMYLCASSLLIAGSGSNTGELFFGEGSRLTVL.

This clonotype has at least ten counts. The rearrangement joins TRBV7-8 to TRBJ1-1, with D unresolved. Trimming took off 5 bases at V and 10 bases at J, with 11 bases between the two ends. This CDR3 contains 11 residues. CDR1 is SGHVS and CDR2 is FQNEAQ in the germline V gene. In DNA, the CDR3 is TGTGCCAGCAGCACTGGGTTTGGAGCTTTCTTT. The encoded protein is CASSTGFGAFF.

V and J are TRBV29-1 and TRBJ2-4; no definite D call. Germline V gene lookup returns CDR1 SQVTM and CDR2 ANQGSEA. The CDR3 runs 12 residues. With 4 bases removed from V and 6 bases from J, the gap between germline ends came to 10 bases. As DNA, the CDR3 is TGCAGCGTTGTGGGCGATACAAACATTCAGTACTTC. Protein product: CSVVGDTNIQYF.

In its sample, this clonotype was seen many times. This chain uses TRBV2 with TRBJ2-4, with no clear D. This CDR3 contains 16 residues. V lost 4 bases to trimming and J lost 0 bases, with 13 bases between them. Germline V lookup: CDR1 SNHLY, CDR2 FYNNEI. The chain's CDR3 is CASSADATLAKNIQYF. Here the CDR3 DNA reads TGTGCCAGCAGTGCCGATGCCACTTTAGCCAAAAACATTCAGTACTTC. Full variable domain (rest looked up from reference TRBV2 and TRBJ2-4): EPEVTQTPSHQVTQMGQEVILRCVPISNHLYFYWYRQILGQKVEFLVSFYNNEISEKSEIFDDQFSVERPDGSNFTLKIRSTKLEDSAMYFCASSADATLAKNIQYFGAGTRLSVL.

This clonotype occurred many times. J is TRBJ2-5 and V is TRBV5-6, with 8 bases matching TRBD2. Germline assignment: CDR1 SGHDT and CDR2 YYEEEE. The J segment lost 4 bases and the V segment lost 2 bases, leaving 10 bases of the junction unmatched. There are 16 residues in the CDR3. In nucleotides, the CDR3 is TGTGCCAGCAGCTTTCCCGAGCCAGCGGGAGTAGAGACCCAGTACTTC. Its protein product is CASSFPEPAGVETQYF.

This clonotype occurred many times. This chain uses TRBV7-8 with TRBJ1-5; D gene ambiguous. Per the germline V gene, CDR1 is SGHVS and CDR2 is FQNEAQ. This CDR3 contains 14 residues. The ends were cut back, 5 bases at V and 9 bases at J, with 17 bases in the middle. The CDR3 loop reads CASSLGVDEGPQHF. DNA for the CDR3: TGTGCCAGCAGCCTCGGGGTGGACGAGGGGCCCCAGCATTTT.

In its sample, this clonotype was seen many times. Its ends do not fully match the called genes, so a read error is possible. This chain links TRBV28 with TRBJ1-5; D perhaps matches TRBD1 (5 bases). Germline CDR1 is MDHEN and CDR2 is SYDVKM. The CDR3 has 16 residues. This CDR3 is CAGSLSGVSSNQPQHF. The CDR3 DNA is TGTGCCGGCAGTTTATCGGGGGTGTCGAGCAATCAGCCCCAGCATTTT.

This chain connects TRBV2 to TRBJ2-2; D ambiguous. The CDR3 totals 15 residues. The V gene's germline CDR1 is SNHLY and CDR2 FYNNEI. The V gene lost 9 bases and the J gene lost 6 bases, with 20 bases spanning the gap. As DNA, the CDR3 is TGTGCCAGTGGGGATAGGCGACAAGGCGCCGGGGAGCTGTTTTTT. Translated: CASGDRRQGAGELFF.

This clonotype was seen ten or more times. The rearrangement joins TRBV2 to TRBJ2-4; tentatively, D is TRBD2 (6 bases). Germline loops: CDR1 SNHLY, CDR2 FYNNEI. The V gene lost 5 bases and the J gene lost 0 bases, with 11 bases spanning the gap. The CDR3 is made up of 15 amino acids. For the CDR3, the DNA is TGTGCCAGCAGTTTTTTGGGACTAGCCAAAAACATTCAGTACTTC. This translates into CASSFLGLAKNIQYF.

V is TRBV27 and J is TRBJ2-5; 7 bases map to TRBD1. The V gene's germline CDR1 is MNHEY and CDR2 SMNVEV (reference sequence). This CDR3 has 15 amino acids. J gave up 5 bases and V 2 bases, and 8 bases lay outside the gene matches. The DNA for the CDR3 is TGTGCCAGCAGTTTAACGCAGGGGGATGGGGAGACCCAGTACTTC. Amino acids: CASSLTQGDGETQYF.

The chain uses TRBV28 and TRBJ2-4, with 9 nucleotides matching TRBD1. The CDR3 has 16 amino acids. The junction had 7 bases not matched to a gene; V was cut back by 6 bases and J by 1 base. Germline CDR1 is MDHEN and CDR2 is SYDVKM. CDR3 loop: CASRETGTGAKNIQYF. The CDR3 DNA reads as TGTGCCAGCAGGGAAACCGGGACAGGGGCCAAAAACATTCAGTACTTC. Full variable domain (missing parts from reference TRBV28 and TRBJ2-4): DVKVTQSSRYLVKRTGEKVFLECVQDMDHENMFWYRQDPGLGLRLIYFSYDVKMKEKGDIPEGYSVSREKKERFSLILESASTNQTSMYLCASRETGTGAKNIQYFGAGTRLSVL.

This clonotype was found many times. V usage is TRBV2 and J usage is TRBJ2-7; 10 positions match TRBD2. The CDR3 contains 14 residues. J gave up 11 bases and V 0 bases, and 7 bases lay outside the gene matches. Germline V gene data show CDR1 as SNHLY and CDR2 as FYNNEI. CDR3 region: CASSEARASGREYF. In nucleotides, the CDR3 is TGTGCCAGCAGTGAAGCGCGGGCTAGCGGGAGAGAGTACTTC.

In its sample, this clonotype was seen many times. This chain links TRBV11-3 with TRBJ2-2; 9 bases map to TRBD2. The germline V gene has CDR1 SGHNT and CDR2 YENEEA. The CDR3 totals 14 residues. J was trimmed by 5 bases and V by 2 bases; bases with no gene match: 0. CDR3 nucleotide sequence: TGTGCCAGCAGCTTAACTAGCGGGACCGGGGAGCTGTTTTTT. This encodes CASSLTSGTGELFF.

The genes are TRBV6-1 and TRBJ1-2, with 8 bases that match TRBD1. This CDR3 region has 14 residues. Germline V gene data show CDR1 as MNHNS and CDR2 as SASEGT. Germline trimming cut 0 bases from V and 8 bases from J; bases unmatched to any gene: 5. CDR3 residues: CASSEARGTGGYTF. In DNA, the CDR3 is TGTGCCAGCAGTGAAGCTAGAGGGACAGGAGGCTACACCTTC.